These T cell receptor beta chains were read from a single sample in a study of blood T cells in healthy people across ages. TCRdb used MiXCR to reprocess the 5' RACE reads, holding one entry per CDR3 protein. The sample holds 700,000 or so distinct CDR3 sequences, 22% seen once. The sample was blood. The receptors come from a man between 65 and 85 years old in good health. The CDR3 runs from the conserved cysteine through the conserved F or W. A D gene is named only where the DNA matches it firmly. Only part of the rows carry a size: once, few, many, or a class if the clone is expanded.

size	V	J	D	CDR3	DNA
few	TRBV7-2	TRBJ1-1	.	CASSSRGPMNTEAFF	TGTGCCAGCAGCTCTAGGGGCCCTATGAACACTGAAGCTTTCTTT
.	TRBV9	TRBJ2-3	.	CASSTGLATSLPRDTQYF	TGTGCCAGCAGCACCGGATTAGCCACCTCCCTTCCACGTGATACGCAGTATTTT
.	TRBV4-1	TRBJ1-2	.	CASSYTNRDNYGYTF	TGCGCCAGCAGCTACACTAACAGGGATAACTATGGCTACACCTTC
.	TRBV25-1	TRBJ2-3	TRBD2	CASSEMGGRAGDTQYF	TGTGCCAGCAGTGAAATGGGCGGGAGGGCCGGAGATACGCAGTATTTT
once	TRBV29-1	TRBJ1-5	TRBD1	CSALTGLNQPQHF	TGCAGCGCCCTGACAGGGCTCAATCAGCCCCAGCATTTT
few	TRBV30	TRBJ1-1	.	CAWTPGRSNTEAFF	TGTGCCTGGACCCCCGGGAGGTCGAACACTGAAGCTTTCTTT
.	TRBV6-2/TRBV6-3	TRBJ2-5	.	CASSYSMGYQETQYF	TGTGCTAGCAGTTACTCGATGGGGTACCAAGAGACCCAGTACTTC
.	TRBV6-5	TRBJ2-4	.	CASSFSSPGVQYF	TGTGCCAGCAGTTTCTCCTCCCCGGGTGTGCAGTACTTC
few	TRBV29-1	TRBJ2-7	.	CSAKGQTYEQYF	TGCAGCGCTAAGGGCCAGACCTACGAGCAGTACTTC
.	TRBV6-4	TRBJ2-1	.	CASSRSGASDYNEQFF	TGTGCCAGCAGTAGGTCCGGGGCTAGCGACTACAATGAGCAGTTCTTC
many	TRBV9	TRBJ2-1	.	CASSDRRSSYNEQFF	TGTGCCAGCAGCGACCGACGGAGCTCCTACAATGAGCAGTTCTTC
few	TRBV5-1	TRBJ2-3	.	CASSLARGEHTDTQYF	TGCGCCAGCAGCTTGGCCAGGGGGGAGCACACAGATACGCAGTATTTT
.	TRBV29-1	TRBJ2-1	TRBD2	CSVDASRTSGRAVEQFF	TGCAGCGTTGACGCCTCCCGAACTAGCGGGAGGGCCGTTGAGCAGTTCTTC
few	TRBV12-3/TRBV12-4	TRBJ2-7	TRBD1	CASGQGIYEQYF	TGTGCCAGCGGACAGGGAATCTACGAGCAGTACTTC
few	TRBV7-8	TRBJ2-1	.	CASSQKGTEQFF	TGTGCCAGCAGTCAAAAGGGCACGGAGCAGTTCTTC
.	TRBV5-1	TRBJ1-1	.	CASSLGGANEAFF	TGCGCCAGCAGCTTGGGGGGCGCGAATGAAGCTTTCTTT
.	TRBV28	TRBJ2-7	.	CASSRTVSPYEQYF	TGTGCCAGCAGTCGGACAGTTTCCCCCTACGAGCAGTACTTC
.	TRBV29-1	TRBJ1-1	.	CSVAGGMNTEAFF	TGCAGCGTTGCCGGGGGGATGAACACTGAAGCTTTCTTT
few	TRBV14	TRBJ2-5	.	CASSHPTRPPFF	TGTGCCAGCAGCCACCCGACCCGCCCACCGTTCTTC
few	TRBV15	TRBJ2-1	.	CATSSGQFYNEQFF	TGTGCCACCAGCAGTGGACAGTTCTACAATGAGCAGTTCTTC
few	TRBV25-1	TRBJ1-1	TRBD1	CASSAGGGVTEAFF	TGTGCCAGCAGTGCGGGAGGGGGCGTTACTGAAGCTTTCTTT
many	TRBV5-8	TRBJ2-4	.	CASSVGPGPNIQYF	TGTGCCAGCAGCGTCGGACCGGGCCCAAACATTCAGTACTTC
.	TRBV20-1	TRBJ2-5	.	CSASPGEETQYF	TGCAGTGCTAGCCCAGGCGAAGAGACCCAGTACTTC
.	TRBV18	TRBJ1-1	.	CASSQTGQTEAFF	TGTGCCAGCTCACAAACAGGCCAGACTGAAGCTTTCTTT
.	TRBV24-1	TRBJ2-6	.	CATSRSGNSGANVLTF	TGTGCCACCTCGAGGAGCGGAAACTCTGGGGCCAACGTCCTGACTTTC
few	TRBV5-6	TRBJ1-5	.	CASNMGGLSNQPQHF	TGTGCCAGTAATATGGGGGGCCTGAGCAATCAGCCCCAGCATTTT
.	TRBV5-1	TRBJ2-3	TRBD1	CASSLQGGVGTDTQYF	TGCGCCAGCAGCTTGCAAGGGGGCGTGGGCACAGATACGCAGTATTTT
.	TRBV20-1	TRBJ2-5	.	CSASRDKYQETQYF	TGCAGTGCTAGTAGAGACAAGTACCAAGAGACCCAGTACTTC
few	TRBV20-1	TRBJ2-7	.	CKTGRSSYEQYF	TGTAAAACAGGTCGAAGTTCCTACGAGCAGTACTTC
few	TRBV14	TRBJ2-1	TRBD2	CASSQTPGLARTGSYNEQFF	TGTGCCAGCAGCCAAACCCCGGGACTAGCGCGAACGGGCTCCTACAATGAGCAGTTCTTC
few	TRBV5-1	TRBJ2-1	.	CASSSPISLPSSEQFF	TGCGCCAGCAGCTCTCCAATTTCACTTCCGAGCAGTGAGCAGTTCTTC
.	TRBV9	TRBJ2-3	.	CASSVLDSHTQYF	TGTGCCAGCAGCGTGCTAGATTCCCATACGCAGTATTTT
few	TRBV3-1	TRBJ2-7	.	CASSQDRSGGRMSYEQYF	TGTGCCAGCAGCCAAGATCGTTCGGGCGGACGGATGTCCTACGAGCAGTACTTC
few	TRBV5-1	TRBJ2-6	.	CASSYDASGANVLTF	TGCGCCAGCAGCTATGACGCCTCTGGGGCCAACGTCCTGACTTTC
.	TRBV12-3/TRBV12-4	TRBJ1-6	TRBD1	CASSFRGQGGSPLHF	TGTGCCAGCAGTTTTAGGGGACAGGGTGGTTCACCCCTCCACTTT
.	TRBV7-6	TRBJ2-3	.	CASSFRSSTDTQYF	TGTGCCAGCAGCTTTCGGAGTAGCACAGATACGCAGTATTTT
few	TRBV29-1	TRBJ2-3	TRBD2	CSVEGGRADTQYF	TGCAGCGTGGAGGGAGGGAGGGCAGATACGCAGTATTTT
.	TRBV3-1	TRBJ1-2	.	CASSPRPNLYGYTF	TGTGCCAGCAGCCCTAGACCAAACCTCTATGGCTACACCTTC
few	TRBV30	TRBJ2-5	.	CAWSDGGGSVGETQYF	TGTGCCTGGAGTGACGGGGGCGGTTCGGTCGGAGAGACCCAGTACTTC
few	TRBV9	TRBJ1-1	TRBD1	CASSVGRGARSEAFF	TGTGCCAGCAGCGTAGGCAGGGGGGCAAGGAGTGAAGCTTTCTTT
.	TRBV24-1	TRBJ2-3	.	CATSDFGPGRTDTQYF	TGTGCCACCAGTGATTTCGGGCCAGGAAGGACAGATACGCAGTATTTT
few	TRBV19	TRBJ1-1	.	CASRSLGVFTEAFF	TGTGCCAGTAGATCGCTGGGGGTGTTCACTGAAGCTTTCTTT
few	TRBV20-1	TRBJ1-2	.	CSAHQGSYGYTF	TGCAGTGCCCATCAGGGAAGCTATGGCTACACCTTC
few	TRBV6-6	TRBJ2-7	.	CASSRTEGPYEQYF	TGTGCCAGCAGTCGGACGGAAGGACCCTACGAGCAGTACTTC
.	TRBV9	TRBJ2-1	TRBD2	CASSATGLAAFNEQFF	TGTGCCAGCAGCGCAACTGGACTAGCGGCATTCAATGAGCAGTTCTTC
few	TRBV4-1	TRBJ1-1	TRBD1	CASSQSRDRGLVNTEAFF	TGCGCCAGCAGCCAATCCCGGGACAGGGGGCTCGTTAACACTGAAGCTTTCTTT
.	TRBV6-1	TRBJ2-5	TRBD2	CATRGGGSETQYF	TGTGCGACCAGAGGCGGGGGGTCGGAGACCCAGTACTTC
.	TRBV12-3/TRBV12-4	TRBJ1-5	.	CASSLVWGRSNQPQHF	TGTGCCAGCAGTTTAGTGTGGGGAAGAAGCAATCAGCCCCAGCATTTT
.	TRBV20-1	TRBJ2-3	TRBD2	CSAGPPAGDSDTQYF	TGCAGTGCTGGCCCCCCTGCGGGAGACTCAGATACGCAGTATTTT
few	TRBV9	TRBJ2-1	.	CASSVAPRPGNEQFF	TGTGCCAGCAGCGTAGCTCCGAGACCAGGCAATGAGCAGTTCTTC
.	TRBV2	TRBJ2-3	.	CASSVQRVGDTQYF	TGTGCCAGCAGTGTCCAGCGGGTGGGAGATACGCAGTATTTT
few	TRBV29-1	TRBJ2-3	TRBD2	CSVDQRESDTQYF	TGCAGCGTTGATCAGCGGGAATCAGATACGCAGTATTTT
few	TRBV10-2	TRBJ2-7	.	CASRGIVGQSSYEQYF	TGCGCCAGCAGGGGGATCGTGGGCCAAAGCTCCTACGAGCAGTACTTC
many	TRBV5-1	TRBJ2-5	.	CASSLRGIETQYF	TGCGCCAGCAGCTTGCGGGGGATCGAGACCCAGTACTTC
.	TRBV6-6	TRBJ1-2	.	CASSYSGSRGYTF	TGTGCCAGCAGTTACTCAGGGTCGAGGGGCTACACCTTC
.	TRBV28	TRBJ1-5	.	CASSSAGFSNQPQHF	TGTGCCAGCAGTTCCGCAGGGTTCAGCAATCAGCCCCAGCATTTT
few	TRBV7-8	TRBJ2-1	TRBD2	CASSLTSGRGDEQFF	TGTGCCAGCAGCTTAACTAGCGGGAGAGGGGATGAGCAGTTCTTC
.	TRBV20-1	TRBJ2-1	TRBD1	CSAPGQGPYNEQFF	TGCAGTGCACCGGGACAGGGGCCCTACAATGAGCAGTTCTTC
once	TRBV4-1	TRBJ2-5	.	CASSQSSAGERTQYF	TGCGCCAGCAGCCAATCTTCGGCAGGGGAGAGGACCCAGTACTTC
few	TRBV20-1	TRBJ2-7	TRBD2	CSAIPPSGGYEQYF	TGCAGTGCTATCCCCCCTAGCGGGGGGTACGAGCAGTACTTC